The rows below give T cell receptor beta chains drawn from one sample of a study of shared clonotypes between healthy human individuals. TCRdb's table, derived via immunoSEQ multiplex PCR, lists solely in-frame clones and lacks some. The sample includes about 2 million clones, about 95% of them seen just once. The sequencing input was naive CD8+ T cells sorted from blood. The receptors were gathered from a man between 18 and 29 years old in good health. CDR3s include the opening cysteine and the closing phenylalanine or tryptophan. The order of the fields is clone size, J gene, V gene, D gene, CDR3 protein, CDR3 DNA. A D gene is named only where the DNA matches it firmly. The size field is filled for only some rows; it gives once, few, many or a size class.

abundance: -
j_gene: TRBJ2-7
v_gene: TRBV5-4
d_gene: -
CDR3aa: CASTQGGLAHEQYF
CDR3nt: TGTGCCAGCACCCAAGGGGGGCTCGCCCACGAGCAGTACTTC

abundance: -
j_gene: TRBJ2-7
v_gene: TRBV6-5
d_gene: TRBD1
CDR3aa: CASSYSRDRDSYEQYF
CDR3nt: TGTGCCAGCAGTTACTCGAGGGACAGGGATTCCTACGAGCAGTACTTC

abundance: -
j_gene: TRBJ2-1
v_gene: TRBV15
d_gene: -
CDR3aa: CATSRDLADSYNEQFF
CDR3nt: TGTGCCACCAGCAGAGATCTGGCAGACAGCTACAATGAGCAGTTCTTC

abundance: -
j_gene: TRBJ1-2
v_gene: TRBV9
d_gene: TRBD1
CDR3aa: CASSVEDRVRDGYTF
CDR3nt: TGTGCCAGCAGCGTAGAGGACAGGGTCCGGGATGGCTACACCTTC

abundance: -
j_gene: TRBJ2-1
v_gene: TRBV5-6
d_gene: -
CDR3aa: CASTINAAYNEQFF
CDR3nt: TGTGCCAGCACCATCAACGCGGCCTACAATGAGCAGTTCTTC

abundance: once
j_gene: TRBJ2-1
v_gene: TRBV9
d_gene: TRBD2
CDR3aa: CASSQNPGLAVNEQFF
CDR3nt: TGTGCCAGCAGCCAAAATCCGGGACTAGCTGTTAATGAGCAGTTCTTC

abundance: -
j_gene: TRBJ2-7
v_gene: TRBV7-8
d_gene: -
CDR3aa: CASSLAGEREQYF
CDR3nt: TGTGCCAGCAGCTTAGCGGGAGAAAGGGAGCAGTACTTC

abundance: -
j_gene: TRBJ2-1
v_gene: TRBV7-2
d_gene: -
CDR3aa: CASSLARVGANEQFF
CDR3nt: TGTGCCAGCAGCTTAGCCAGGGTGGGGGCCAATGAGCAGTTCTTC

abundance: -
j_gene: TRBJ2-3
v_gene: TRBV6-5
d_gene: -
CDR3aa: CASSYFSTDTQYF
CDR3nt: TGTGCCAGCAGTTACTTCAGTACAGATACGCAGTATTTT

abundance: once
j_gene: TRBJ2-1
v_gene: TRBV29-1
d_gene: TRBD1
CDR3aa: CSVGTGGDYNEQFF
CDR3nt: TGCAGCGTTGGGACAGGGGGTGACTACAATGAGCAGTTCTTC

abundance: -
j_gene: TRBJ2-7
v_gene: TRBV10-3
d_gene: -
CDR3aa: CAISEGKGYEQYF
CDR3nt: TGTGCCATCAGTGAGGGAAAGGGTTACGAGCAGTACTTC

abundance: once
j_gene: TRBJ2-1
v_gene: TRBV4-1
d_gene: TRBD1
CDR3aa: CASSQLLQGTGVGYEQFF
CDR3nt: TGCGCCAGCAGCCAGCTTCTTCAAGGGACAGGGGTTGGGTATGAGCAGTTCTTC

abundance: -
j_gene: TRBJ1-5
v_gene: TRBV5-1
d_gene: -
CDR3aa: CASRQDSFNQPQHF
CDR3nt: TGCGCCAGCAGGCAAGACAGCTTCAATCAGCCCCAGCATTTT

abundance: -
j_gene: TRBJ1-1
v_gene: TRBV13
d_gene: -
CDR3aa: CASSRGSTEAFF
CDR3nt: TGTGCCAGCAGCAGGGGAAGCACTGAAGCTTTCTTT

abundance: once
j_gene: TRBJ2-7
v_gene: TRBV4-3
d_gene: -
CDR3aa: CASSQEPAGSYEQYF
CDR3nt: TGCGCCAGCAGCCAAGAGCCGGCGGGTTCCTACGAGCAGTACTTC

abundance: -
j_gene: TRBJ1-2
v_gene: TRBV6-6
d_gene: -
CDR3aa: CASSYRTVNYGYTF
CDR3nt: TGTGCCAGCAGTTACAGGACCGTGAACTATGGCTACACCTTC

abundance: -
j_gene: TRBJ2-1
v_gene: TRBV27
d_gene: -
CDR3aa: CASSFSVGAGYNEQFF
CDR3nt: TGTGCCAGCAGTTTCTCTGTTGGAGCGGGCTACAATGAGCAGTTCTTC

abundance: once
j_gene: TRBJ2-7
v_gene: TRBV28
d_gene: TRBD1
CDR3aa: CASSLGGTGGWEQYF
CDR3nt: TGTGCCAGCAGTTTAGGGGGGACAGGGGGCTGGGAGCAGTACTTC

abundance: -
j_gene: TRBJ1-3
v_gene: TRBV4-3
d_gene: -
CDR3aa: CASSQNRGNTIYF
CDR3nt: TGCGCCAGCAGCCAAAACAGGGGAAACACCATATATTTT

abundance: -
j_gene: TRBJ2-3
v_gene: TRBV9
d_gene: TRBD2
CDR3aa: CASSVGGSGHTQYF
CDR3nt: TGTGCCAGCAGCGTAGGGGGTAGCGGGCATACGCAGTATTTT

abundance: -
j_gene: TRBJ2-3
v_gene: TRBV5-4
d_gene: -
CDR3aa: CASSLFRGMTDTQYF
CDR3nt: TGTGCCAGCAGCTTGTTTAGGGGGATGACAGATACGCAGTATTTT

abundance: -
j_gene: TRBJ2-3
v_gene: TRBV27
d_gene: -
CDR3aa: CASSPPPGLFTDTQYF
CDR3nt: TGTGCCAGCAGTCCGCCCCCAGGACTCTTCACAGATACGCAGTATTTT

abundance: -
j_gene: TRBJ2-5
v_gene: TRBV29-1
d_gene: TRBD1
CDR3aa: CSAQGAETQYF
CDR3nt: TGCAGCGCCCAGGGGGCGGAGACCCAGTACTTC

abundance: -
j_gene: TRBJ2-7
v_gene: TRBV6-5
d_gene: TRBD2
CDR3aa: CASSYVREGEQYF
CDR3nt: TGTGCCAGCAGTTACGTACGGGAGGGGGAGCAGTACTTC

abundance: -
j_gene: TRBJ2-4
v_gene: TRBV27
d_gene: TRBD1
CDR3aa: CASSSGQALAKNIQYF
CDR3nt: TGTGCCAGCAGTTCTGGACAGGCACTAGCCAAAAACATTCAGTACTTC

abundance: -
j_gene: TRBJ1-2
v_gene: TRBV5-1
d_gene: -
CDR3aa: CASSLQGYGYTF
CDR3nt: TGCGCCAGCAGCTTGCAGGGGTATGGCTACACCTTC

abundance: few
j_gene: TRBJ1-1
v_gene: TRBV5-5
d_gene: -
CDR3aa: CASSLVAQNTEAFF
CDR3nt: TGTGCCAGCAGCTTGGTAGCTCAAAACACTGAAGCTTTCTTT

abundance: -
j_gene: TRBJ2-1
v_gene: TRBV7-2
d_gene: -
CDR3aa: CASSLVRGKGGNEQFF
CDR3nt: TGTGCCAGCAGCTTAGTCCGGGGGAAGGGTGGGAATGAGCAGTTCTTC

abundance: -
j_gene: TRBJ2-2
v_gene: TRBV7-9
d_gene: TRBD2
CDR3aa: CASTTTMLTSGGDTGELFF
CDR3nt: TGTGCCAGCACCACTACGATGCTGACTAGCGGGGGCGACACCGGGGAGCTGTTTTTT

abundance: -
j_gene: TRBJ2-1
v_gene: TRBV6-4
d_gene: -
CDR3aa: CASSERGGDYNEQFF
CDR3nt: TGTGCCAGCAGTGAACGAGGGGGAGACTACAATGAGCAGTTCTTC

abundance: -
j_gene: TRBJ2-5
v_gene: TRBV11-2
d_gene: -
CDR3aa: CASSSRDSLQETQYF
CDR3nt: TGTGCCAGCAGCTCCCGGGACTCTTTGCAAGAGACCCAGTACTTC

abundance: -
j_gene: TRBJ2-7
v_gene: TRBV7-2
d_gene: -
CDR3aa: CASSPGPLSYEQYF
CDR3nt: TGTGCCAGCAGCCCGGGACCTCTTTCCTACGAGCAGTACTTC

abundance: -
j_gene: TRBJ1-2
v_gene: TRBV27
d_gene: -
CDR3aa: CASRRGEDYGYTF
CDR3nt: TGTGCCAGCAGACGGGGGGAAGACTATGGCTACACCTTC

abundance: -
j_gene: TRBJ1-1
v_gene: TRBV6-1
d_gene: TRBD1
CDR3aa: CASSVPGTGFTEAFF
CDR3nt: TGTGCCAGCAGTGTCCCCGGGACAGGGTTCACTGAAGCTTTCTTT

abundance: -
j_gene: TRBJ2-7
v_gene: TRBV7-6
d_gene: TRBD2
CDR3aa: CASGGLASSHEQYF
CDR3nt: TGTGCCAGCGGCGGACTAGCGAGCAGTCACGAGCAGTACTTC

abundance: once
j_gene: TRBJ2-1
v_gene: TRBV7-8
d_gene: -
CDR3aa: CASSLVVGGYNEQFF
CDR3nt: TGTGCCAGCAGCTTAGTTGTAGGGGGGTACAATGAGCAGTTCTTC

abundance: -
j_gene: TRBJ2-1
v_gene: TRBV27
d_gene: TRBD2
CDR3aa: CASSLGLAGAEQFF
CDR3nt: TGTGCCAGCAGTTTAGGACTAGCGGGAGCTGAGCAGTTCTTC

abundance: -
j_gene: TRBJ2-7
v_gene: TRBV27
d_gene: TRBD2
CDR3aa: CASSQRTSGVYEQYF
CDR3nt: TGTGCCAGCAGTCAACGGACTAGCGGGGTTTACGAGCAGTACTTC

abundance: once
j_gene: TRBJ2-7
v_gene: TRBV27
d_gene: -
CDR3aa: CASSLTPEYEQYF
CDR3nt: TGTGCCAGCAGTTTAACTCCCGAATACGAGCAGTACTTC

abundance: -
j_gene: TRBJ1-2
v_gene: TRBV29-1
d_gene: -
CDR3aa: CSVAIMTVEVGYGYTF
CDR3nt: TGCAGCGTTGCTATCATGACCGTCGAGGTTGGCTATGGCTACACCTTC

abundance: -
j_gene: TRBJ1-2
v_gene: TRBV21-1
d_gene: -
CDR3aa: CASSKAWPGLGYTF
CDR3nt: TGTGCCAGCAGCAAAGCTTGGCCTGGACTAGGCTACACCTTC

abundance: -
j_gene: TRBJ2-5
v_gene: TRBV6-1
d_gene: -
CDR3aa: CASRAHRFEETQYF
CDR3nt: TGTGCCAGCAGAGCCCATCGGTTTGAAGAGACCCAGTACTTC

abundance: -
j_gene: TRBJ2-7
v_gene: TRBV18
d_gene: -
CDR3aa: CASSSSYEQYF
CDR3nt: TGTGCCAGCTCCTCCTCCTACGAGCAGTACTTC

abundance: -
j_gene: TRBJ1-5
v_gene: TRBV28
d_gene: TRBD1
CDR3aa: CASSLYGQGIQPQHF
CDR3nt: TGTGCCAGCAGTTTATACGGACAGGGCATTCAGCCCCAGCATTTT

abundance: -
j_gene: TRBJ2-1
v_gene: TRBV11-3
d_gene: TRBD2
CDR3aa: CASSSQTSGKTYNEQFF
CDR3nt: TGTGCCAGCAGCTCCCAGACTAGCGGGAAAACCTACAATGAGCAGTTCTTC

abundance: -
j_gene: TRBJ2-7
v_gene: TRBV28
d_gene: -
CDR3aa: CASTSSDEQYF
CDR3nt: TGTGCCAGCACTTCTAGTGACGAGCAGTACTTC

abundance: -
j_gene: TRBJ1-2
v_gene: TRBV10-1
d_gene: -
CDR3aa: CASNGTSYGYTF
CDR3nt: TGCGCCAGCAACGGCACAAGCTATGGCTACACCTTC

abundance: once
j_gene: TRBJ1-2
v_gene: TRBV10-3
d_gene: -
CDR3aa: CAISESFNYGYTF
CDR3nt: TGTGCCATCAGTGAGAGTTTCAACTATGGCTACACCTTC

abundance: once
j_gene: TRBJ1-2
v_gene: TRBV6-5
d_gene: TRBD1
CDR3aa: CASSYSGQGIYGYTF
CDR3nt: TGTGCCAGCAGTTACTCTGGACAGGGGATCTATGGCTACACCTTC

abundance: -
j_gene: TRBJ2-2
v_gene: TRBV5-6
d_gene: -
CDR3aa: CASSFAVGELFF
CDR3nt: TGTGCCAGCAGCTTCGCCGTTGGGGAGCTGTTTTTT

abundance: -
j_gene: TRBJ2-7
v_gene: TRBV10-3
d_gene: -
CDR3aa: CAISVTDSYEQYF
CDR3nt: TGTGCCATCAGTGTGACGGACTCCTACGAGCAGTACTTC

abundance: -
j_gene: TRBJ1-2
v_gene: TRBV14
d_gene: TRBD1
CDR3aa: CASSQGTGGGYTF
CDR3nt: TGTGCCAGCAGCCAAGGGACAGGGGGTGGCTACACCTTC

abundance: -
j_gene: TRBJ2-3
v_gene: TRBV9
d_gene: TRBD2
CDR3aa: CASSASGRGGTDTQYF
CDR3nt: TGTGCCAGCAGCGCTAGCGGGAGAGGAGGAACAGATACGCAGTATTTT

abundance: -
j_gene: TRBJ1-1
v_gene: TRBV4-1
d_gene: -
CDR3aa: CASSQAMGRDTEAFF
CDR3nt: TGCGCCAGCAGCCAAGCGATGGGGAGAGACACTGAAGCTTTCTTT

abundance: -
j_gene: TRBJ2-7
v_gene: TRBV7-9
d_gene: -
CDR3aa: CASSPNVGAGEQYF
CDR3nt: TGTGCCAGCAGCCCCAACGTTGGGGCTGGGGAGCAGTACTTC

abundance: -
j_gene: TRBJ2-5
v_gene: TRBV28
d_gene: TRBD2
CDR3aa: CASSPGLVSETQYF
CDR3nt: TGTGCCAGCAGTCCGGGACTAGTCTCCGAGACCCAGTACTTC

abundance: -
j_gene: TRBJ1-4
v_gene: TRBV13
d_gene: TRBD1
CDR3aa: CASSDGGQGGEKLFF
CDR3nt: TGTGCCAGCAGCGATGGGGGACAGGGCGGTGAAAAACTGTTTTTT

abundance: -
j_gene: TRBJ1-6
v_gene: TRBV5-1
d_gene: -
CDR3aa: CASSPLGEGDSPLHF
CDR3nt: TGCGCCAGCAGCCCCTTGGGAGAGGGTGATTCACCCCTCCACTTT